The text below deals with one T cell receptor beta chain. Using immunoSEQ multiplex PCR, the repertoire was profiled, and TCRdb retains in-frame clones only, with some absent. The sample shows roughly 480,000 clones, approximately 89% of them seen only once. There are 13 residues in the CDR3. V lost 2 bases, J lost 3 bases, and 7 bases lay in between. Germline loops: CDR1 WSHSY, CDR2 SAAADI. This entry is derived from a study of blood T cell repertoires in COVID-19. The J gene is TRBJ1-2, the V gene TRBV10-2; D not certain. This sequence originates from a man younger than 35 with COVID-19, enrolled during active disease. The sample consisted of peripheral blood. The CDR3 nucleotides read TGCGCCAGCAGTGAGCTAACAGACTATGGCTACACCTTC. Its protein product is CASSELTDYGYTF.